The 23 T cell receptor beta chains below were found in one sample sequenced in a study of OX40 agonist ivuxolimab in advanced cancers. TCRdb's copy holds only in-frame clones and misses some; the assay was immunoSEQ multiplex PCR. The sample yields tens of thousands of clones, around 85% seen once. This sample comprised CD4+ or CD8+ T cells sorted from blood, obtained in a trial of the OX40 agonist ivuxolimab. The source is an adult with an advanced solid tumor such as melanoma, head and neck, liver or kidney cancer.

This chain uses TRBV30 with TRBJ2-7; 9 positions match TRBD2. The CDR3 is 16 residues long. V lost 3 bases to trimming and J lost 4 bases; unmatched junction nucleotides: 13. Germline V gene lookup returns CDR1 GTSNPN and CDR2 SVGIG (reference sequence). CDR3 nucleotides: TGTGCCTGGAGCCCCCCCGGGATAGCGGGAGCATACGAGCAGTACTTC. Amino acid sequence: CAWSPPGIAGAYEQYF.

This clone appeared once. J is TRBJ2-7 and V is TRBV7-9; 10 bases match TRBD2. CDR3 size: 17 residues. The germline V gene has CDR1 SEHNR and CDR2 FQNEAQ (reference sequence). Trimming at V came to 5 bases and at J to 1 base, leaving 11 bases not matched to a gene. As DNA, the CDR3 is TGTGCCAGCAGCGGCTCCGGGACTAGCGTTAAGTCCTACGAGCAGTACTTC. Translating it yields CASSGSGTSVKSYEQYF.

The J gene is TRBJ2-7, the V gene TRBV4-2, with TRBD1 as a possible D gene (7 bases). Germline-derived CDR1 and CDR2 are LGHNA and YNFKEQ. The CDR3 totals 17 residues. V gave up 1 base and J gave up 0 bases, with 16 bases separating them. The CDR3 region has the DNA TGTGCCAGCAGCCAAGGGGTTAGGAGGGACAGCTCCTACGAGCAGTACTTC. It codes for CASSQGVRRDSSYEQYF.

Comment on this clone: The sample contains more than one DNA sequence encoding this CDR3. The J gene is TRBJ2-3, the V gene TRBV10-3; no firm D call. The CDR3 spans 14 residues. CDR1 and CDR2 from the germline V gene are ENHRY and SYGVKD. The V and J ends lost 0 bases and 2 bases respectively, with 6 bases between them. CDR3 DNA: TGTGCCATCAGTGAGTCGGGGTCCACAGATACGCAGTATTTT. Translation: CAISESGSTDTQYF.

V and J are TRBV7-2 and TRBJ2-7; D is tentatively TRBD1 or TRBD2 (5 bases each). There are 13 residues in the CDR3. Trimming took off 3 bases at V and 3 bases at J, with 9 bases between the two ends. Germline CDR1 SGHTA, CDR2 FQGNSA. As DNA, the CDR3 is TGTGCCAGCAGCTTGGGGACCCACTACGAGCAGTACTTC. Its protein is CASSLGTHYEQYF.

The V and J genes are TRBV11-2 and TRBJ1-2, with D perhaps matching TRBD1 (6 bases). Germline V gene data show CDR1 as SGHAT and CDR2 as FQNNGV. Trimming shortened V by 4 bases and J by 6 bases, and 15 bases separated the two germline ends. The CDR3 has 14 amino acids. The CDR3, as DNA: TGTGCCAGCAGCTCCGTTACAGGGTTGGATGGCTACACCTTC. Its protein product is CASSSVTGLDGYTF.

The chain is built from TRBV11-2 and TRBJ2-7; D remains ambiguous. Trimming shortened V by 1 base and J by 2 bases, and 9 bases separated the two germline ends. The CDR3 is 14 residues long. CDR1 and CDR2 from the germline V gene are SGHAT and FQNNGV. The CDR3 loop is CASSLAVRAYEQYF. The CDR3 DNA sequence: TGTGCCAGCAGCTTAGCAGTCCGCGCCTACGAGCAGTACTTC.

V is TRBV30 and J is TRBJ2-7; D is ambiguous. V gave up 1 base and J gave up 3 bases, with 7 bases separating them. CDR1 is GTSNPN, CDR2 SVGIG, per germline (reference sequence). The CDR3 loop spans 12 amino acids. This CDR3 is CAWSDTDYEQYF. CDR3 DNA sequence: TGTGCCTGGAGTGATACAGACTACGAGCAGTACTTC.

The chain combines TRBV10-3 with TRBJ2-7; 8 bases are shared with TRBD1. The CDR3 is made up of 12 amino acids. Germline V gene data show CDR1 as ENHRY and CDR2 as SYGVKD. With 7 bases clipped from V and 4 bases from J, the junction kept 3 bases outside the gene matches. The CDR3 DNA reads TGTGCCATCATGGACAGGGCGTACGAGCAGTACTTC. The encoded protein is CAIMDRAYEQYF.

On this clone itself: Sequence at one end of the junction differs from germline and may be a read error. J is TRBJ2-1 and V is TRBV18, with 9 bases that match TRBD2. Germline V CDR1 and CDR2: KGHSH, LQKENI. This CDR3 is 12 amino acids long. CDR3 region: CASSKREAELFF. The CDR3 DNA is TGTGCCAGCTCAAAGCGGGAGGCGGAGCTGTTCTTC.

The CDR3 bases are TGTGCCAGCAGTGAAGTTGGAGGCAGACTCGCGTACACTGAAGCTTTCTTT. It yields the protein CASSEVGGRLAYTEAFF. The chain uses TRBV6-1 and TRBJ1-1; D gene unclear. The germline CDR1 and CDR2 sequences are MNHNS and SASEGT. CDR3 length: 17 amino acids. The V and J ends lost 1 base and 3 bases respectively, with 18 bases between them.

V gene TRBV11-3 combines with J gene TRBJ2-5; D is possibly TRBD1 (5 bases). This CDR3 has 15 amino acids. Germline V gene sequence: CDR1 SGHNT, CDR2 YENEEA. The V end lost 2 bases, the J end lost 3 bases, and 13 bases lay between the germline ends. The CDR3 coding sequence is TGTGCCAGCAGCTTAATGGGGCAGGGAAAAGAGACCCAGTACTTC. Encoded protein: CASSLMGQGKETQYF.

The chain is built from TRBV10-3 and TRBJ1-2, with D possibly matching TRBD1 (6 bases). Germline values: CDR1 ENHRY, CDR2 SYGVKD. The CDR3 spans 16 residues. With 4 bases removed from V and 6 bases from J, the gap between germline ends came to 21 bases. CDR3 region: CAISVVQGKGDDGYTF. The CDR3 DNA sequence: TGTGCCATCAGTGTAGTACAGGGAAAGGGGGATGATGGCTACACCTTC.

This clone was recorded only once. V is TRBV5-1 and J is TRBJ1-1; D gene unclear. V lost 1 base to trimming and J lost 1 base, with 11 bases between them. The CDR3 covers 15 residues. Germline assignment: CDR1 SGHRS and CDR2 YFSETQ. The CDR3 loop is CASSLYRGSNTEAFF. The CDR3 bases are TGCGCCAGCAGCTTGTATCGGGGATCGAACACTGAAGCTTTCTTT.

This clone has a single count. The chain links TRBV28 to TRBJ2-6; D is unresolved. Trimming pared 2 bases from V and 0 bases from J, leaving 5 bases between. From germline, CDR1 is MDHEN and CDR2 SYDVKM. The CDR3 runs 15 residues. CDR3 residues: CASSLKASGANVLTF. The CDR3 DNA reads as TGTGCCAGCAGTTTAAAAGCCTCTGGGGCCAACGTCCTGACTTTC.

CDR3 protein: CASSLPGRGTGELFF. In DNA form, the CDR3 reads TGTGCCAGCAGCTTACCGGGACGTGGGACCGGGGAGCTGTTTTTT. This chain links TRBV11-3 with TRBJ2-2, with D perhaps assigned TRBD1 or TRBD2 (5 bases each). The germline V gene encodes CDR1 SGHNT and CDR2 YENEEA. The CDR3 spans 15 residues. The V end was cut by 2 bases, the J end by 5 bases, with 12 bases between.

The chain combines TRBV27 with TRBJ2-7; D not certain. Germline values: CDR1 MNHEY, CDR2 SMNVEV (reference sequence). With 5 bases removed from V and 0 bases from J, the gap between germline ends came to 14 bases. This CDR3 has 15 amino acids. The CDR3 DNA is TGTGCCAGCAGTCCGGTAGCAGACAACTCCTACGAGCAGTACTTC. Translated, it gives CASSPVADNSYEQYF.

CDR3 amino acids: CASSHPLTKRDTGELFF. The CDR3 coding sequence is TGCGCCAGCAGTCATCCCCTCACCAAACGGGACACCGGGGAGCTGTTTTTT. The V call is TRBV23-1, the J call TRBJ2-2; D is ambiguous. TRBV23-1 is filed as an ORF, its function uncertain. Trimming stripped 3 bases from V and 3 bases from J, with 17 bases between. The length of the CDR3 is 17 residues.

J is TRBJ2-7 and V is TRBV29-1, with D maybe TRBD1 (5 bases). The CDR3 spans 11 residues. The V gene's germline CDR1 is SQVTM and CDR2 ANQGSEA. V was clipped by 7 bases and J by 0 bases, with 7 bases between them. This CDR3 reads CSGQISYEQYF. DNA for the CDR3: TGCAGCGGACAGATCTCCTACGAGCAGTACTTC.

This chain joins TRBV19 and TRBJ2-7; possibly TRBD2 for D (6 bases). Between the trimmed V and J ends, which lost 2 bases and 3 bases, there was a span of 17 bases. CDR1 is LNHDA and CDR2 is SQIVND in the germline V gene (reference sequence). CDR3 length: 16 residues. CDR3 DNA: TGTGCCAGTAGTATACGGGTTGGGACTCCAAACTACGAGCAGTACTTC. Amino acids: CASSIRVGTPNYEQYF.

The chain is built from TRBV5-4 and TRBJ2-7; 9 bases match TRBD1. Germline values: CDR1 SGHNT, CDR2 YYREEE (reference sequence). Germline trimming cut 5 bases from V and 2 bases from J; bases unmatched to any gene: 8. CDR3 length: 15 residues. The CDR3 is CASRSAGTGTYEQYF. In nucleotides, the CDR3 is TGTGCCAGCAGATCGGCCGGGACAGGGACCTACGAGCAGTACTTC.

This chain links TRBV28 with TRBJ1-1; D not resolved. Germline CDR1 MDHEN, CDR2 SYDVKM. V lost 10 bases and J 1 base, leaving 19 bases between the germline ends. The CDR3 extends over 15 amino acids. Here the CDR3 reads CATLRTDVKNTEAFF. In DNA form, the CDR3 reads TGTGCCACCTTAAGGACGGACGTGAAGAACACTGAAGCTTTCTTT.

The chain couples TRBV11-3 to TRBJ2-7; no clear D. This CDR3 is built from 13 residues. Germline values: CDR1 SGHNT, CDR2 YENEEA. Between the trimmed V and J ends, which lost 0 bases and 6 bases, there was a span of 9 bases. The CDR3 nucleotides are TGTGCCAGCAGCTTAGAAACCCTCAGCGAGCAGTACTTC. Its protein is CASSLETLSEQYF.